One T cell receptor beta chain is described in this entry. Its target is unknown. Time point denoted: recipient sample about 28 days before transplant, after cytoreduction. Samples: about 28 days before transplant, then days 30, 100 and 180 after. The data belong to a study of T cell clonotyping in hematopoietic cell transplantation. About the research overall: Cytoreduction preceded collection of pretransplant recipient samples.

Assay used: immunoSEQ multiplex PCR; TCRdb lists only in-frame clones, some missing. The repertoire holds tens of thousands of clones, 80% to 90% seen once, with 24% in the top ten. V lost 5 bases, J lost 4 bases, and 8 bases lay in between. The germline V gene encodes CDR1 DFQATT and CDR2 SNEGSKA (reference sequence). The CDR3 is made up of 11 amino acids. Regarding the study as a whole: Few recipient clonotypes overlapped donors; over 95% were de novo at given depth.

The source was peripheral blood mononuclear cells, collected before stem cell transplant. This sequence was found in a woman aged 60 to 75 with acute myeloid leukemia. Some clones in this sample may be carry-over from other donors' samples. The J gene is TRBJ1-1, the V gene TRBV20-1; D is perhaps TRBD1 (5 bases). The CDR3 loop is CSAGGVTEAFF. The CDR3 region has the DNA TGCAGTGCTGGAGGGGTCACTGAAGCTTTCTTT.